This entry lists 10 T cell receptor beta chains sequenced from one sample in a study of OX40 agonist ivuxolimab in advanced cancers. Measured with immunoSEQ multiplex PCR; TCRdb has only the in-frame clones, and not every one. The top ten hold about 48% of the sample, which has approximately 45,000 clones, around nine tenths seen once. This specimen was CD4+ or CD8+ T cells sorted from blood, taken in a trial of the OX40 agonist ivuxolimab. The receptor source for this set is an adult with an advanced solid tumor such as melanoma, head and neck, liver or kidney cancer.

The chain joins TRBV30 to TRBJ2-3; 14 nucleotides line up with TRBD2. V was clipped by 2 bases and J by 0 bases; unmatched bases: 1. The germline gives CDR1 GTSNPN, CDR2 SVGIG (reference sequence). This CDR3 comprises 16 residues. The CDR3 bases are TGTGCCTGGAGTAGACTAGCGGGAGGGAGCACAGATACGCAGTATTTT. Translating it yields CAWSRLAGGSTDTQYF.

This chain links TRBV15 with TRBJ2-3; no definite D call. The CDR3 loop spans 15 amino acids. Germline V gene data show CDR1 as LNHNV and CDR2 as YYDKDF (reference sequence). Trimming took off 0 bases at V and 2 bases at J, with 9 bases between the two ends. Here the CDR3 reads CATSRDAGFTDTQYF. In DNA form, the CDR3 reads TGTGCCACCAGCAGAGATGCCGGGTTCACAGATACGCAGTATTTT. Based on the CDR3 plus reference TRBV15 and TRBJ2-3, the full variable domain is DAMVIQNPRYQVTQFGKPVTLSCSQTLNHNVMYWYQQKSSQAPKLLFHYYDKDFNNEADTPDNFQSRRPNTSFCFLDIRSPGLGDTAMYLCATSRDAGFTDTQYFGPGTRLTVL.

This rearrangement joins TRBV18 to TRBJ1-1, with 10 bases fitting TRBD1. CDR3 length: 14 residues. Germline V CDR1 and CDR2: KGHSH, LQKENI. With V trimmed by 5 bases and J by 4 bases, 4 bases remained unmatched. The CDR3 sequence is CASSTGQGVTEAFF. In nucleotides, the CDR3 is TGTGCCAGCTCAACCGGACAGGGGGTCACTGAAGCTTTCTTT. Filled out from reference TRBV18 and TRBJ1-1, the complete variable domain reads NAGVMQNPRHLVRRRGQEARLRCSPMKGHSHVYWYRQLPEEGLKFMVYLQKENIIDESGMPKERFSAEFPKEGPSILRIQQVVRGDSAAYFCASSTGQGVTEAFFGQGTRLTVV.

The chain links TRBV5-4 to TRBJ2-7, with 11 positions matching TRBD1. The CDR3 is made up of 14 amino acids. Per the germline V gene, CDR1 is SGHNT and CDR2 is YYREEE (reference sequence). V dropped 2 bases and J dropped 3; count of bases not matched to a gene: 1. CDR3 nucleotide sequence: TGTGCCAGCAGCTTAGGGACAGGGGGCTACGAGCAGTACTTC. It yields the protein CASSLGTGGYEQYF.

CDR3 DNA: TGTGCCAGCTCAGAACAGGGCACCACTTATGGCTACACCTTC. This sequence encodes CASSEQGTTYGYTF. The chain recombines TRBV18 with TRBJ1-2, with D possibly being TRBD1 (6 bases). CDR1 is KGHSH and CDR2 is LQKENI in the germline V gene. The CDR3 runs to 14 residues. Trimming took 5 bases from V and 5 from J, leaving 15 bases between them.

The V and J genes are TRBV9 and TRBJ2-5, with D possibly matching TRBD2 (6 bases). V dropped 0 bases and J dropped 3 bases, with 6 bases sitting between them. The germline V gene encodes CDR1 SGDLS and CDR2 YYNGEE. This CDR3 spans 13 amino acids. CDR3 residues: CASSVGGEETQYF. The CDR3 DNA reads TGTGCCAGCAGCGTAGGGGGGGAAGAGACCCAGTACTTC.

The chain links TRBV9 to TRBJ1-1; 9 bases fit TRBD1. In germline, CDR1 is SGDLS, CDR2 YYNGEE. This CDR3 has 13 amino acids. V dropped 4 bases and J dropped 5; count of bases not matched to a gene: 3. The CDR3 DNA follows: TGTGCCAGCAGCACCGGGACAGGGACTGAAGCTTTCTTT. It translates to CASSTGTGTEAFF.

This clone was observed a single time. The chain has TRBV7-2 and TRBJ2-7; no firm D call. V was pared by 5 bases and J by 1 base, with 15 bases between. Germline lookup yields CDR1 SGHTA and CDR2 FQGNSA. The CDR3 runs to 15 residues. CDR3 nucleotides: TGTGCCAGCAGCCTCCAGGCCATAGGGTCCTACGAGCAGTACTTC. Translation gives CASSLQAIGSYEQYF.

V gene TRBV4-1 combines with J gene TRBJ1-2; weak D call: TRBD1 (6 bases). The length of the CDR3 is 13 residues. Germline assignment: CDR1 MGHRA and CDR2 YSYEKL. Trimming stripped 1 base from V and 3 bases from J, with 6 bases between. The CDR3 region is CASSQGQDYGYTF. The CDR3 DNA reads as TGCGCCAGCAGCCAAGGACAGGACTATGGCTACACCTTC.

This chain uses TRBV6-6 with TRBJ1-5; D may be TRBD1 (6 bases). The germline CDR1 and CDR2 sequences are MNHNY and SVGAGI (reference sequence). V lost 6 bases and J lost 4, with 16 bases in between. The CDR3 consists of 15 residues. The DNA for the CDR3 is TGTGCCAGCAGGCCAACAGGGTTAGGAAATCAGCCCCAGCATTTT. Translating gives CASRPTGLGNQPQHF.